The 14 T cell receptor beta chains presented below share a single source sample, sequenced in a study of cytomegalovirus exposure and HLA in healthy donors. Repertoires were generated with immunoSEQ multiplex PCR, while TCRdb's copy carries only in-frame clones and drops some. The sample includes more than 95,000 clones, roughly 82% seen only once; the top ten take nearly 5%. Sequencing used PBMCs. The source of these receptors is a man younger than 30 in good health and CMV-seronegative.

The chain has TRBV9 and TRBJ2-7; D might be TRBD1 (7 bases). Germline CDR1 reads SGDLS; CDR2 reads YYNGEE. This CDR3 is built from 12 residues. V was clipped by 4 bases and J by 7 bases, with 12 bases between them. This chain's CDR3 is CASSIRGDEQYF. For the CDR3, the DNA is TGTGCCAGCAGCATCAGGGGGGATGAGCAGTACTTC.

This clone was recorded a few times. The chain joins TRBV5-1 to TRBJ2-4; TRBD1 might be the D (6 bases). The CDR3 extends over 13 amino acids. Germline V gene sequence: CDR1 SGHRS, CDR2 YFSETQ. V was shortened by 0 bases and J by 9 bases, with 10 bases between the two germline ends. The CDR3 loop reads CASSLDRVGIQYF. For the CDR3, the DNA is TGCGCCAGCAGCTTGGACAGGGTAGGCATTCAGTACTTC. The full variable domain, completed using reference TRBV5-1 and TRBJ2-4, is KAGVTQTPRYLIKTRGQQVTLSCSPISGHRSVSWYQQTPGQGLQFLFEYFSETQRNKGNFPGRFSGRQFSNSRSEMNVSTLELGDSALYLCASSLDRVGIQYFGAGTRLSVL.

The chain recombines TRBV7-9 with TRBJ2-7; D possibly corresponds to TRBD1 (5 bases). From germline, CDR1 is SEHNR and CDR2 FQNEAQ (reference sequence). The CDR3 spans 15 residues. With 5 bases removed from V and 4 bases from J, the gap between germline ends came to 18 bases. DNA for the CDR3: TGTGCCAGCAGCGACGCGCTTAGGGGAAGGTACGAGCAGTACTTC. Its translation: CASSDALRGRYEQYF.

This chain joins TRBV25-1 and TRBJ1-1, with TRBD1 matching over 9 bases. Germline V CDR1 and CDR2: MGHDK, SYGVNS. CDR3 length equals 14 residues. The V gene end was trimmed by 5 bases and the J gene end by 9 bases; junction bases not matched to a gene: 10. CDR3 bases: TGTGCCAGCAGTAACCTCGGGACAGGGAGGAAAGCTTTCTTT. Translation: CASSNLGTGRKAFF.

This clone appeared a single time. CDR3 coding DNA: TGCGCCAGCAGCTGGAGAACGGGAGGGGAGACCCAGTACTTC. It encodes CASSWRTGGETQYF. This rearrangement joins TRBV5-1 to TRBJ2-5; the match to TRBD2 covers 8 bases. Germline CDR1 reads SGHRS; CDR2 reads YFSETQ. The CDR3 is 14 amino acids. The V segment lost 3 bases and the J segment 5 bases; nucleotides outside the gene matches: 6.

The rearrangement links TRBV19 to TRBJ1-2; 7 bases agree with TRBD1. CDR3 length equals 13 residues. CDR1 LNHDA and CDR2 SQIVND come from the germline V gene (reference sequence). The trim removed 5 bases at V and 6 bases at J, leaving 6 bases unmatched. The CDR3 here is CASSRPGTDGYTF. The CDR3 bases are TGTGCCAGTAGTCGTCCCGGGACAGATGGCTACACCTTC.

In this sample, this clone turned up once. The chain uses TRBV10-3 and TRBJ2-7; the match to TRBD2 covers 16 bases. The CDR3 consists of 16 residues. CDR1 and CDR2 (germline): ENHRY, SYGVKD. V gave up 4 bases and J gave up 5 bases; unmatched junction bases: 5. DNA of the CDR3: TGTGCCATCAGTGCCGGGACTAGCGGGGGGGCCGACGAGCAGTACTTC. This gives the protein CAISAGTSGGADEQYF.

This chain links TRBV19 with TRBJ1-4; 9 positions agree with TRBD1. After removal of 7 bases from V and 8 bases from J, the junction contained 8 bases not matched to a gene. Germline values: CDR1 LNHDA, CDR2 SQIVND (reference sequence). This CDR3 has 14 residues. CDR3 DNA: TGTGCCAGTACCTGGGACAGGGAGGGAGAAAAACTGTTTTTT. As protein: CASTWDREGEKLFF.

The genes are TRBV6-5 and TRBJ1-5; 9 bases are shared with TRBD1. The CDR3 length is 15 residues. Per germline, CDR1 MNHEY and CDR2 SVGAGI. After removal of 6 bases from V and 2 bases from J, the junction contained 5 bases not matched to a gene. The CDR3 here is CASRKTGGGNQPQHF. CDR3 nucleotides: TGTGCCAGCAGAAAGACAGGGGGAGGCAATCAGCCCCAGCATTTT.

The chain joins TRBV5-6 to TRBJ1-2; 9 nucleotides align to TRBD1. This CDR3 spans 15 amino acids. V lost 0 bases to trimming and J lost 2 bases; unmatched junction nucleotides: 2. CDR1 SGHDT and CDR2 YYEEEE come from the germline V gene. The CDR3 DNA sequence: TGTGCCAGCAGCTTGGGGGGACAGGGAAACTATGGCTACACCTTC. Its translation is CASSLGGQGNYGYTF.

V and J are TRBV5-1 and TRBJ1-1; a possible D gene is TRBD1 (5 bases). The CDR3 covers 12 residues. Germline loops: CDR1 SGHRS, CDR2 YFSETQ. CDR3 bases: TGCGCGACGCGGGGAGGGGACACTGAAGCTTTCTTT. It encodes CATRGGDTEAFF. The full variable domain, rest sourced from reference TRBV5-1 and TRBJ1-1, is KAGVTQTPRYLIKTRGQQVTLSCSPISGHRSVSWYQQTPGQGLQFLFEYFSETQRNKGNFPGRFSGRQFSNSRSEMNVSTLELGDSALYLCATRGGDTEAFFGQGTRLTVV.

The rearrangement joins TRBV9 to TRBJ2-7; 15 bases line up with TRBD2. V lost 3 bases, J lost 6 bases, and 1 base stayed unmatched. CDR3 length equals 14 residues. Per germline, CDR1 SGDLS and CDR2 YYNGEE. The CDR3 nucleotides are TGTGCCAGCAGCGGGGGACTAGCGGGGGGCGAGCAGTACTTC. It codes for CASSGGLAGGEQYF.

The genes are TRBV5-5 and TRBJ2-7; the D gene is possibly TRBD1 (6 bases). Trimming stripped 2 bases from V and 2 bases from J, with 14 bases between. The CDR3 sequence is 15 residues long. Germline loops: CDR1 SGHKS, CDR2 YYEKEE (reference sequence). The CDR3 region has the DNA TGTGCCAGCAGCTTACCGTGGACAGCTACCTACGAGCAGTACTTC. This codes for CASSLPWTATYEQYF.

The V and J genes are TRBV6-1 and TRBJ1-5, with D possibly matching TRBD1 (5 bases). CDR3 size: 16 residues. CDR1 is MNHNS and CDR2 is SASEGT in the germline V gene. Trimming took 4 bases from V and 2 from J, leaving 15 bases between them. The CDR3 spells CASSGGGGDGNQPQHF. The CDR3 DNA reads as TGTGCCAGCAGTGGGGGGGGTGGGGATGGCAATCAGCCCCAGCATTTT.